These 26 T cell receptor beta chains share one sample of origin, sequenced in a study of radiotherapy plus CTLA-4 blockade in lung cancer. Profiled with immunoSEQ multiplex PCR; TCRdb holds only in-frame clones, not every one. Of more than 95,000 clones listed, approximately 84% were seen once; the top ten hold 5% to 5.5%. The starting material was peripheral blood, obtained from a patient treated with radiotherapy plus ipilimumab. These receptors originate from a human donor with non-small cell lung cancer who had a partial response to radiotherapy plus ipilimumab.

The chain recombines TRBV18 with TRBJ2-7, with 7 bases identical to TRBD1. The CDR3 is made up of 14 amino acids. CDR1 is KGHSH and CDR2 is LQKENI in the germline V gene. V lost 6 bases to trimming and J lost 0 bases; unmatched junction nucleotides: 5. The CDR3 DNA reads as TGTGCCAGCTCCCTAGACAGGGCCTCCTACGAGCAGTACGTC. It encodes CASSLDRASYEQYV.

CDR3 in DNA: TGTGCCAGTAGTCCAGGGGACACCCTCGGGGGCTACACCTTC. Translated, it gives CASSPGDTLGGYTF. The chain links TRBV19 to TRBJ1-2, with D possibly matching TRBD1 (6 bases). V lost 5 bases, J lost 8 bases, and 18 bases lay in between. This CDR3 spans 14 amino acids. Germline V gene lookup returns CDR1 LNHDA and CDR2 SQIVND (reference sequence). Full variable domain (remainder filled in from reference TRBV19 and TRBJ1-2): DGGITQSPKYLFRKEGQNVTLSCEQNLNHDAMYWYRQDPGQGLRLIYYSQIVNDFQKGDIAEGYSVSREKKESFPLTVTSAQKNPTAFYLCASSPGDTLGGYTFGSGTRLTVV.

The DNA for the CDR3 is TGTGCCAGCAGCCAAGACGAAGGGGGCACTAACACAGATACGCAGTATTTT. It encodes CASSQDEGGTNTDTQYF. The rearrangement uses TRBV4-2 and TRBJ2-3; 7 nucleotides agree with TRBD1. V trimming: 0 bases; J trimming: 2 bases; junction bases outside the gene matches: 8. The CDR3 has 17 residues. CDR1 LGHNA and CDR2 YNFKEQ come from the germline V gene.

This chain joins TRBV7-3 and TRBJ2-3; a possible D gene is TRBD1 (6 bases). The V gene's germline CDR1 is SGHTA and CDR2 FQGTGA. Trimming left V 5 bases short and J 2 bases short, with 11 bases between. The CDR3 loop spans 14 amino acids. CDR3 nucleotides: TGTGCCAGCAGCCAGACAGGAGCCACAGATACGCAGTATTTT. Amino acids: CASSQTGATDTQYF.

About this clone: The same CDR3 can be traced to other DNA sequences in this sample. The V call is TRBV5-4, the J call TRBJ2-1, with 7 bases identical to TRBD1. V trimming: 5 bases; J trimming: 7 bases; junction bases outside the gene matches: 3. CDR3 length equals 12 residues. In germline, CDR1 is SGHNT, CDR2 YYREEE (reference sequence). CDR3 DNA: TGTGCCAGCAGTCTGACAGGGAATGAGCAGTTCTTC. Its translation is CASSLTGNEQFF.

This sequence joins TRBV11-2 and TRBJ1-5, with 9 bases matching TRBD1. The length of the CDR3 is 19 residues. Germline V gene data show CDR1 as SGHAT and CDR2 as FQNNGV. Unmatched junction bases numbered 12, after V lost 0 bases and J lost 3 bases. CDR3 protein: CASSLDPPRTGVSNQPQHF. The CDR3 DNA reads TGTGCCAGCAGCTTAGATCCGCCTAGGACAGGGGTGTCCAATCAGCCCCAGCATTTT.

CDR3 DNA: TGTGCCAGCAGCCCATCCGGGATCGACGGCTTGCAGTACTTC. It translates to CASSPSGIDGLQYF. V gene TRBV7-9 combines with J gene TRBJ2-7, with a possible D match to TRBD2 (5 bases). The CDR3 is made up of 14 amino acids. V lost 5 bases to trimming and J lost 9 bases, with 20 bases between them. Looked up from germline, CDR1 is SEHNR and CDR2 is FQNEAQ (reference sequence).

The chain joins TRBV11-3 to TRBJ2-5; tentatively, D is TRBD2 (5 bases). Trimming stripped 5 bases from V and 1 base from J, with 14 bases between. CDR1 and CDR2 (germline): SGHNT, YENEEA. The CDR3 loop spans 15 amino acids. CDR3 loop: CASSNGRGPQETQYF. The CDR3 DNA reads as TGTGCCAGCAGCAACGGACGGGGTCCCCAAGAGACCCAGTACTTC.

The CDR3 reads CASRDGGNQLQETQYF. In DNA form, the CDR3 reads TGTGCCAGCAGAGATGGAGGGAATCAACTACAAGAGACCCAGTACTTC. The chain uses TRBV9 and TRBJ2-5; weak D call: TRBD2 (6 bases). The CDR3 totals 16 residues. Trimming cost V 5 bases and J 2 bases, with 19 bases left between them. Germline CDR1 SGDLS, CDR2 YYNGEE.

The chain couples TRBV2 to TRBJ2-5, with 7 positions matching TRBD2. Trimming removed 6 bases from V and 5 bases from J; junction bases left unmatched: 12. CDR3 length: 15 residues. Germline V gene lookup returns CDR1 SNHLY and CDR2 FYNNEI. CDR3 nucleotides: TGTGCCAGCAGGAACAGCGGGACCGTTCGGGAGACCCAGTACTTC. Translating it yields CASRNSGTVRETQYF.

The chain uses TRBV19 and TRBJ1-2, with TRBD1 identical over 7 bases. This CDR3 region has 15 residues. Germline V lookup: CDR1 LNHDA, CDR2 SQIVND (reference sequence). The trim removed 8 bases at V and 3 bases at J, leaving 12 bases unmatched. CDR3 loop: CASSSRDRGDYGYTF. The CDR3 bases are TGTGCCAGTTCCTCCCGGGACAGAGGGGACTATGGCTACACCTTC.

V is TRBV5-4 and J is TRBJ2-3, with D unclear. The CDR3 sequence is 16 residues long. Trimming cost V 0 bases and J 6 bases, with 17 bases left between them. Per the germline V gene, CDR1 is SGHNT and CDR2 is YYREEE (reference sequence). For the CDR3, the DNA is TGTGCCAGCAGCTTGGGTGACTTGGTGGTGCGTGATACGCAGTATTTT. Its translation is CASSLGDLVVRDTQYF.

This rearrangement joins TRBV28 to TRBJ1-1, with D possibly matching TRBD1 (6 bases). The CDR3 length is 13 residues. Trimming shortened V by 7 bases and J by 9 bases, and 18 bases separated the two germline ends. Germline values: CDR1 MDHEN, CDR2 SYDVKM. CDR3 sequence: CASTQKSRGKAFF. The CDR3 bases are TGTGCCAGCACCCAAAAGTCCAGGGGTAAAGCTTTCTTT.

The chain carries TRBV7-8 and TRBJ2-1; D remains unclear. Germline V gives CDR1 SGHVS, CDR2 FQNEAQ. V lost 2 bases and J lost 10, with 9 bases in between. The CDR3 spans 12 residues. Here the CDR3 reads CASSLSPREQFF. Here the CDR3 DNA reads TGTGCCAGCAGCTTATCCCCCCGGGAGCAGTTCTTC.

The chain recombines TRBV5-1 with TRBJ2-1; TRBD2 matches 7 bases. CDR1 SGHRS and CDR2 YFSETQ come from the germline V gene. This CDR3 contains 15 residues. J gave up 7 bases and V 0 bases, and 7 bases lay outside the gene matches. The CDR3, as DNA: TGCGCCAGCAGCTTGGGAGCTAGCGGAAAAAATGAGCAGTTCTTC. It is translated as CASSLGASGKNEQFF.

This chain uses TRBV5-4 with TRBJ2-3; a weak D match, TRBD2 (5 bases). CDR1 is SGHNT, CDR2 YYREEE, per germline (reference sequence). The CDR3 loop spans 15 amino acids. V lost 0 bases and J 7 bases, leaving 15 bases between the germline ends. The CDR3 nucleotides are TGTGCCAGCAGCTTGGCCAGCGGTGAGTGGAATACGCAGTATTTT. Translation: CASSLASGEWNTQYF. Together with reference TRBV5-4 and TRBJ2-3, the CDR3 gives the full variable domain: ETGVTQSPTHLIKTRGQQVTLRCSSQSGHNTVSWYQQALGQGPQFIFQYYREEENGRGNFPPRFSGLQFPNYSSELNVNALELDDSALYLCASSLASGEWNTQYFGPGTRLTVL.

CDR3 nucleotide sequence: TGTGCCAGCAGCTTGGGACAGGACCCCTACGAGCAGTACTTC. This codes for CASSLGQDPYEQYF. The rearrangement uses TRBV5-4 and TRBJ2-5; D perhaps matches TRBD1 (6 bases). The J call is in doubt because the DNA end fits TRBJ2-7 better. CDR3 size: 14 residues. Germline-derived CDR1 and CDR2 are SGHNT and YYREEE (reference sequence).

The chain carries TRBV6-5 and TRBJ1-2, with D possibly being TRBD1 (6 bases). CDR3 length equals 12 residues. The germline V and J ends were trimmed by 7 bases and 8 bases, with 14 bases remaining between them. The germline gives CDR1 MNHEY, CDR2 SVGAGI. The CDR3: CASTTGGGGYTF. The CDR3 coding sequence is TGTGCCAGCACTACAGGCGGGGGCGGCTACACCTTC.

The chain has TRBV28 and TRBJ1-5; 8 nucleotides agree with TRBD1. This CDR3 has 16 amino acids. In germline, CDR1 is MDHEN, CDR2 SYDVKM. V lost 6 bases to trimming and J lost 3 bases; unmatched junction nucleotides: 10. The CDR3 DNA reads TGTGCCAGCAGGGGAAGGGGACAGGCCTACAATCAGCCCCAGCATTTT. This translates into CASRGRGQAYNQPQHF.

The V gene is TRBV6-5, the J gene TRBJ1-2; tentative D call: TRBD1 (6 bases). Germline V lookup: CDR1 MNHEY, CDR2 SVGAGI. The CDR3 has 13 amino acids. V lost 2 bases, J lost 8 bases, and 12 bases lay in between. The CDR3 bases are TGTGCCAGCAGTTACGGCACAGGGTTCGGCTACACCTTC. It codes for CASSYGTGFGYTF.

V gene TRBV4-3 combines with J gene TRBJ1-4, with a tentative D call TRBD1 (6 bases). The germline gives CDR1 LGHNA, CDR2 YSLEER. This CDR3 is built from 21 residues. V lost 0 bases, J lost 2 bases, and 25 bases lay in between. The CDR3 loop is CASSQEPPRRTDQRTNEKLFF. The CDR3 DNA follows: TGCGCCAGCAGCCAAGAACCTCCTAGGAGGACAGACCAGCGGACTAATGAAAAACTGTTTTTT.

This clone was detected only a few times. CDR3 DNA: TGCGCCAGCAAATCCAGGGACACTGAAGCTTTCTTT. This sequence encodes CASKSRDTEAFF. The chain uses TRBV10-1 and TRBJ1-1, with a weak D call TRBD1 (5 bases). Trimming pared 7 bases from V and 3 bases from J, leaving 9 bases between. The CDR3 runs to 12 residues. Germline loops: CDR1 WNHNN, CDR2 SYGVQD (reference sequence).

The CDR3 DNA reads TGTGCCAGCAGCACCGGACAGGTGGGACAGCCCCAGCATTTT. Translating it yields CASSTGQVGQPQHF. The chain has TRBV7-2 and TRBJ1-5; TRBD1 agrees at 7 bases. The germline V gene encodes CDR1 SGHTA and CDR2 FQGNSA. The ends lost 5 bases at V and 7 bases at J; junction bases unmatched: 8. The CDR3 loop spans 14 amino acids. Based on the CDR3 plus reference TRBV7-2 and TRBJ1-5, the full variable domain is GAGVSQSPSNKVTEKGKDVELRCDPISGHTALYWYRQSLGQGLEFLIYFQGNSAPDKSGLPSDRFSAERTGGSVSTLTIQRTQQEDSAVYLCASSTGQVGQPQHFGDGTRLSIL.

The rearrangement joins TRBV6-1 to TRBJ1-5; 9 bases agree with TRBD1. From germline, CDR1 is MNHNS and CDR2 SASEGT. Trimming removed 5 bases from V and 5 bases from J; junction bases left unmatched: 7. The CDR3 loop spans 15 amino acids. CDR3 DNA sequence: TGTGCCAGCAGTTCCGGACAGGGGAGGTATCAGCCCCAGCATTTT. Encoded protein: CASSSGQGRYQPQHF.

The chain joins TRBV18 to TRBJ2-7; the D gene is possibly TRBD2 (6 bases). CDR3 size: 15 residues. Trimming took 3 bases from V and 9 from J, leaving 21 bases between them. Looked up from germline, CDR1 is KGHSH and CDR2 is LQKENI. The CDR3 loop reads CASSPGGQSYDGQYF. The CDR3 DNA sequence: TGTGCCAGCTCACCGGGAGGACAATCCTACGACGGGCAGTACTTC.

This clone appeared a single time. J is TRBJ1-1 and V is TRBV7-9; 8 bases match TRBD1. V lost 3 bases to trimming and J lost 6 bases; unmatched junction nucleotides: 15. This CDR3 is 17 amino acids long. Germline V gene sequence: CDR1 SEHNR, CDR2 FQNEAQ (reference sequence). CDR3 residues: CASSFYLTGDKNSEAFF. DNA of the CDR3: TGTGCCAGCAGCTTTTACCTGACAGGGGACAAGAATTCTGAAGCTTTCTTT.